This paragraph reports one T cell receptor beta chain. This record belongs to a study of cytomegalovirus exposure and HLA in healthy donors. 60 Vbeta and 13 Jbeta primers were used in PCR. The repertoire was sequenced with immunoSEQ multiplex PCR; TCRdb's copy has only in-frame clones and lacks some. The sample data list some 140,000 clones. The material sequenced was PBMCs. This clonotype was obtained from a woman in her thirties or forties in good health and CMV-seronegative.

CDR3 loop: CATSSTQGDNGNTIYF. CDR3 in DNA: TGTGCCACCAGCAGTACACAGGGAGATAATGGAAACACCATATATTTT. This chain connects TRBV15 to TRBJ1-3, with a weak D call TRBD1 (6 bases). CDR1 is LNHNV and CDR2 is YYDKDF in the germline V gene (reference sequence). V was clipped by 3 bases and J by 3 bases, with 15 bases between them. The CDR3 length is 16 residues.